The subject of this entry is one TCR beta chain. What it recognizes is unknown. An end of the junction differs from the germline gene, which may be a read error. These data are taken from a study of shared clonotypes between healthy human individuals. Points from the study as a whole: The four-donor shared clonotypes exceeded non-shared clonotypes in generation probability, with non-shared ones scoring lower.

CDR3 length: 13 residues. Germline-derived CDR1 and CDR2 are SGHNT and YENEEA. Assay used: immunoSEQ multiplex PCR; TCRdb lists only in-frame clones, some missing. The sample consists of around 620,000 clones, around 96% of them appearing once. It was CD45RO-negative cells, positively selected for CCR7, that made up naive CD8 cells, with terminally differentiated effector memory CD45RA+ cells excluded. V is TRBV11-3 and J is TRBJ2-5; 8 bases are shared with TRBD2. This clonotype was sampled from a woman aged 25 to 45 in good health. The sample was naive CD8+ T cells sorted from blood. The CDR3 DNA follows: TGTGCCAGCAGCCCCGGGGGGGTAGAGGCCCAGTACTTC. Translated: CASSPGGVEAQYF.